This TCR beta chain came from a study of graft-versus-host responses after intestinal transplantation. Assay used: immunoSEQ multiplex PCR; TCRdb lists only in-frame clones, some missing. The table shows under 100,000 clones, with 85% to 95% occurring only once. Findings of the study overall: GvH clones appeared in recipient marrow, some first in ileum or blood.

CDR1 and CDR2 (germline): SEHNR, FQNEAQ (reference sequence). The CDR3 sequence is 12 residues long. Trimming stripped 10 bases from V and 2 bases from J, with 11 bases between. This clone has a single count. The antigen is undetermined. The chain recombines TRBV7-9 with TRBJ1-2; TRBD1 is a possible D gene (5 bases). The clonotype was recovered from a human donor who was the organ donor for an intestinal transplant. Source: unstimulated CD8+ T cells sorted from spleen or lymph node cells, taken before transplant. The CDR3 protein is CAIQGQNYGYTF. In nucleotides, the CDR3 is TGTGCCATCCAAGGACAAAACTATGGCTACACCTTC.